The 30 T cell receptor beta chains below come from one sample, sequenced in a study of blood T cell repertoires in COVID-19. Assay: immunoSEQ multiplex PCR; the TCRdb copy retains only in-frame clones and omits some. This repertoire shows roughly 150,000 clones, just under 85% found once; its top ten account for roughly 6.2%. Sequenced sample: PBMCs or T cells enriched from blood (not recorded which). These receptors all stem from a woman in her thirties or forties who had recovered from COVID-19.

J is TRBJ1-1 and V is TRBV29-1; no clear D. Germline V gives CDR1 SQVTM, CDR2 ANQGSEA. The ends were cut back, 2 bases at V and 1 base at J, with 8 bases in the middle. The CDR3 is 13 amino acids. The CDR3 spells CSVEIGANTEAFF. The DNA of the CDR3 is TGCAGCGTTGAAATCGGTGCGAACACTGAAGCTTTCTTT. Filled out from reference TRBV29-1 and TRBJ1-1, the complete variable domain reads SAVISQKPSRDICQRGTSLTIQCQVDSQVTMMFWYRQQPGQSLTLIATANQGSEATYESGFVIDKFPISRPNLTFSTLTVSNMSPEDSSIYLCSVEIGANTEAFFGQGTRLTVV.

A word on this clone: The identical CDR3 is also encoded by other nucleotide sequences in the sample. The J gene is TRBJ1-4, the V gene TRBV5-1; unclear D gene. V dropped 0 bases and J dropped 0 bases, with 6 bases sitting between them. There are 15 residues in the CDR3. Germline lookup yields CDR1 SGHRS and CDR2 YFSETQ. CDR3 bases: TGCGCCAGCAGCTTGGCCGGGACAACTAATGAAAAACTGTTTTTT. This sequence encodes CASSLAGTTNEKLFF.

The J gene is TRBJ2-2, the V gene TRBV12-5; no definite D call. Germline V CDR1 and CDR2: LGHNT, FRNRAP. This CDR3 is built from 13 residues. Trimming left V 5 bases short and J 5 bases short, with 9 bases between. The CDR3 region has the DNA TGTGCTAGTGGTCTAGACCAGACCGGGGAGCTGTTTTTT. The encoded protein is CASGLDQTGELFF.

The chain has TRBV7-2 and TRBJ2-3; tentative D call: TRBD2 (5 bases). The germline gives CDR1 SGHTA, CDR2 FQGNSA. Trimming stripped 5 bases from V and 12 bases from J, with 15 bases between. The CDR3 has 12 residues. The CDR3 DNA sequence: TGTGCCAGCAGCCCGCTAGGAGGAACCCAGTATTTT. Translated: CASSPLGGTQYF.

The rearrangement joins TRBV6-1 to TRBJ1-2; D possibly corresponds to TRBD1 (5 bases). Germline values: CDR1 MNHNS, CDR2 SASEGT. Between the trimmed V and J ends, which lost 3 bases and 0 bases, there was a span of 5 bases. The CDR3 consists of 13 residues. CDR3 coding DNA: TGTGCCAGCAGTGACAGGGCTAACTATGGCTACACCTTC. This codes for CASSDRANYGYTF.

The chain is built from TRBV5-1 and TRBJ2-3; D may be TRBD2 (6 bases). CDR3 size: 12 residues. The ends were cut back, 4 bases at V and 7 bases at J, with 10 bases in the middle. Germline CDR1 is SGHRS and CDR2 is YFSETQ. CDR3 region: CASSPGLNTQYF. CDR3 in DNA: TGCGCCAGCAGCCCGGGACTTAATACGCAGTATTTT.

This chain connects TRBV4-1 to TRBJ2-1; D call uncertain. The CDR3 is 16 residues long. The V end lost 4 bases, the J end lost 0 bases, and 13 bases lay between the germline ends. In germline, CDR1 is MGHRA, CDR2 YSYEKL. The CDR3: CASSPQVRVSYNEQFF. Written as DNA, the CDR3 is TGCGCCAGCAGCCCCCAGGTCCGTGTCTCCTACAATGAGCAGTTCTTC.

A single count supports this clone. The chain combines TRBV9 with TRBJ2-1, with a possible D match to TRBD2 (6 bases). The germline CDR1 and CDR2 sequences are SGDLS and YYNGEE. The CDR3 has 15 residues. V lost 4 bases and J lost 0, with 11 bases in between. This chain's CDR3 is CASSPGTSSYNEQFF. DNA for the CDR3: TGTGCCAGCAGCCCAGGGACTTCCTCCTACAATGAGCAGTTCTTC.

This chain links TRBV19 with TRBJ1-4, with a possible D match to TRBD1 (5 bases). The CDR3 sequence is 14 residues long. Deletions cut 7 bases from V and 5 bases from J, with 14 bases between. The germline CDR1 and CDR2 sequences are LNHDA and SQIVND (reference sequence). This chain's CDR3 is CASTPKGRNEKLFF. CDR3 DNA sequence: TGTGCCAGTACCCCTAAGGGGCGAAATGAAAAACTGTTTTTT.

This clone was seen more than once but under ten times. This rearrangement joins TRBV5-1 to TRBJ1-1; 7 bases fit TRBD1. CDR1 SGHRS and CDR2 YFSETQ come from the germline V gene. This CDR3 is 16 amino acids long. V lost 0 bases and J lost 4; bases outside the gene matches: 9. For the CDR3, the DNA is TGCGCCAGCAGCTTGGAGGCAGGGGGTTCTCGCACTGAAGCTTTCTTT. Protein: CASSLEAGGSRTEAFF. The entire variable domain, with the rest obtained from reference TRBV5-1 and TRBJ1-1, is as follows: KAGVTQTPRYLIKTRGQQVTLSCSPISGHRSVSWYQQTPGQGLQFLFEYFSETQRNKGNFPGRFSGRQFSNSRSEMNVSTLELGDSALYLCASSLEAGGSRTEAFFGQGTRLTVV.

V gene TRBV28 combines with J gene TRBJ1-2, with a tentative D call TRBD1 (6 bases). The germline CDR1 and CDR2 sequences are MDHEN and SYDVKM. This CDR3 is built from 13 residues. Trimming removed 5 bases at V and 7 bases at J, with 14 bases between. The CDR3 protein is CASSLFRGGGYTF. The CDR3 region has the DNA TGTGCCAGCAGTCTCTTTAGGGGGGGTGGCTACACCTTC.

Here the CDR3 DNA reads TGTGCCAGCAGCCCCCCCCGAAGGCTTCCCGGGTATGGCTACACCTTC. Its protein product is CASSPPRRLPGYGYTF. The chain has TRBV13 and TRBJ1-2; D is undetermined. V lost 5 bases and J 5 bases, leaving 21 bases between the germline ends. Germline CDR1 PRHDT, CDR2 FYEKMQ (reference sequence). This CDR3 is built from 16 residues.

The gene calls are TRBV19 and TRBJ1-4; 7 bases align to TRBD1. Looked up from germline, CDR1 is LNHDA and CDR2 is SQIVND (reference sequence). The V and J ends lost 7 bases and 6 bases, in that order; junction bases with no gene match: 8. This CDR3 spans 14 amino acids. The CDR3 protein is CASTPTGPYEKLFF. DNA for the CDR3: TGTGCCAGTACCCCGACAGGGCCGTATGAAAAACTGTTTTTT.

This clone was seen a handful of times. The chain employs TRBV6-5 and TRBJ1-5, with D perhaps TRBD1 (5 bases). Deletions cut 6 bases from V and 2 bases from J, with 11 bases between. The germline gives CDR1 MNHEY, CDR2 SVGAGI. The CDR3 sequence is 14 residues long. CDR3: CASRIDRRNQPQHF. In DNA, the CDR3 is TGTGCCAGCAGAATAGACAGACGCAATCAGCCCCAGCATTTT.

V gene TRBV5-1 combines with J gene TRBJ1-2; D perhaps matches TRBD1 (6 bases). V was pared by 4 bases and J by 2 bases, with 15 bases between. Per germline, CDR1 SGHRS and CDR2 YFSETQ. This CDR3 is built from 15 residues. CDR3 DNA sequence: TGCGCCAGCAGCATTGGGACAAGGAGAAACTATGGCTACACCTTC. It yields the protein CASSIGTRRNYGYTF.

This chain joins TRBV6-5 and TRBJ1-1; D uncertain. Trimming took off 8 bases at V and 4 bases at J, with 17 bases between the two ends. This CDR3 has 14 amino acids. Germline CDR1 MNHEY, CDR2 SVGAGI. CDR3 residues: CASVSTSGSTEAFF. For the CDR3, the DNA is TGTGCCAGCGTGAGTACGAGCGGGAGCACTGAAGCTTTCTTT.

A word on this clone: One end of the junction fails to match germline, which may point to a read error. This rearrangement joins TRBV3-1 (or the pseudogene TRBV3-2) to TRBJ2-5; 9 bases line up with TRBD2. This CDR3 comprises 13 residues. Germline V gene sequence: CDR1 LGHDT, CDR2 YNNKEL (reference sequence). The CDR3 region has the DNA TGTGCCAGCAGCCCTGATGAAGCGGGAGGCAGGGACTTC. This translates into CASSPDEAGGRDF.

V and J are TRBV19 and TRBJ1-6; 9 bases are a match to TRBD1. The CDR3 runs 15 residues. Germline V gives CDR1 LNHDA, CDR2 SQIVND (reference sequence). With V trimmed by 3 bases and J by 5 bases, 2 bases remained unmatched. The CDR3 DNA sequence: TGTGCCAGTAGTATCCGGACAGGGGATAATTCACCCCTCCACTTT. Translating it yields CASSIRTGDNSPLHF.

The rearrangement joins TRBV4-2 to TRBJ2-3; possibly TRBD2 for D (5 bases). Germline lookup yields CDR1 LGHNA and CDR2 YNFKEQ. Trimming shortened V by 0 bases and J by 5 bases, and 12 bases separated the two germline ends. The CDR3 is 15 residues long. CDR3 in DNA: TGTGCCAGCAGCCAAGAATACGGGGTGGGAGATACGCAGTATTTT. Residues: CASSQEYGVGDTQYF.

J is TRBJ1-1 and V is TRBV18; 10 bases match TRBD1. Germline CDR1 KGHSH, CDR2 LQKENI. CDR3 length: 16 residues. The V segment lost 3 bases and the J segment 8 bases; nucleotides outside the gene matches: 12. The DNA for the CDR3 is TGTGCCAGCTCACCGGTCAGGACAGGGGGGAGTTTGGAAGCTTTCTTT. This encodes CASSPVRTGGSLEAFF.

A remark on this clone: Additional DNA sequences in this sample encode the identical CDR3. The chain couples TRBV19 to TRBJ1-1; D call uncertain. Trimming left V 5 bases short and J 0 bases short, with 7 bases between. Germline lookup yields CDR1 LNHDA and CDR2 SQIVND (reference sequence). The CDR3 consists of 13 residues. The CDR3: CASSPSMNTEAFF. In DNA form, the CDR3 reads TGTGCCAGTAGTCCTAGCATGAACACTGAAGCTTTCTTT. Variable domain in full (rest from reference TRBV19 and TRBJ1-1): DGGITQSPKYLFRKEGQNVTLSCEQNLNHDAMYWYRQDPGQGLRLIYYSQIVNDFQKGDIAEGYSVSREKKESFPLTVTSAQKNPTAFYLCASSPSMNTEAFFGQGTRLTVV.

This chain links TRBV19 with TRBJ2-2, with 8 positions matching TRBD2. The CDR3 sequence is 16 residues long. The germline CDR1 and CDR2 sequences are LNHDA and SQIVND (reference sequence). J was trimmed by 4 bases and V by 7 bases; bases with no gene match: 11. This CDR3 reads CASTPGGIVGTGELFF. DNA for the CDR3: TGTGCCAGTACCCCGGGGGGGATTGTTGGCACCGGGGAGCTGTTTTTT.

This chain uses TRBV18 with TRBJ2-7; TRBD2 matches 10 bases. The germline CDR1 and CDR2 sequences are KGHSH and LQKENI. Germline trimming cut 3 bases from V and 7 bases from J; bases unmatched to any gene: 3. The CDR3 runs to 13 residues. The chain's CDR3 is CASSPGTSEEQYF. The CDR3 DNA follows: TGTGCCAGCTCACCGGGGACTAGCGAGGAGCAGTACTTC. The complete variable domain, with remaining parts taken from reference TRBV18 and TRBJ2-7, reads NAGVMQNPRHLVRRRGQEARLRCSPMKGHSHVYWYRQLPEEGLKFMVYLQKENIIDESGMPKERFSAEFPKEGPSILRIQQVVRGDSAAYFCASSPGTSEEQYFGPGTRLTVT.

V is TRBV14 and J is TRBJ2-7, with TRBD1 matching 7 bases. Germline assignment: CDR1 SGHDN and CDR2 FVKESK. The V gene end was trimmed by 1 base and the J gene end by 0 bases; junction bases not matched to a gene: 6. The CDR3 totals 16 residues. Here the CDR3 DNA reads TGTGCCAGCAGCCAAGGGGCAGGGGGAATCTCCTACGAGCAGTACTTC. This gives the protein CASSQGAGGISYEQYF.

V and J are TRBV7-3 and TRBJ2-3; D unclear. Germline CDR1 is SGHTA and CDR2 is FQGTGA. CDR3 size: 13 residues. V dropped 4 bases and J dropped 2 bases, with 7 bases sitting between them. CDR3 DNA: TGTGCCAGCAGCTCCCTCTCCACAGATACGCAGTATTTT. Translation gives CASSSLSTDTQYF.

On this clone itself: The same CDR3 can be traced to other DNA sequences in this sample. J is TRBJ1-5 and V is TRBV28; D possibly corresponds to TRBD1 (6 bases). The V end lost 6 bases, the J end lost 4 bases, and 7 bases lay between the germline ends. Germline V lookup: CDR1 MDHEN, CDR2 SYDVKM. CDR3 size: 12 residues. This chain's CDR3 is CASRTGNQPQHF. CDR3 bases: TGTGCCAGCAGAACAGGGAATCAGCCCCAGCATTTT. Combining the CDR3 with reference TRBV28 and TRBJ1-5 gives the whole variable domain DVKVTQSSRYLVKRTGEKVFLECVQDMDHENMFWYRQDPGLGLRLIYFSYDVKMKEKGDIPEGYSVSREKKERFSLILESASTNQTSMYLCASRTGNQPQHFGDGTRLSIL.

This chain uses TRBV7-7 with TRBJ2-5, with 7 nucleotides matching TRBD1. The junction had 11 bases not matched to a gene; V was cut back by 5 bases and J by 2 bases. The CDR3 loop spans 16 amino acids. The V gene's germline CDR1 is SSHAT and CDR2 FNYEAQ (reference sequence). DNA for the CDR3: TGTGCCAGCAGCCGATCCCCTGACAGGGCACAAGAGACCCAGTACTTC. Protein product: CASSRSPDRAQETQYF.

The rearrangement joins TRBV7-8 to TRBJ1-1; D gene unclear. V gave up 1 base and J gave up 4 bases, with 16 bases separating them. The CDR3 covers 16 residues. CDR1 and CDR2 from the germline V gene are SGHVS and FQNEAQ. The CDR3, as DNA: TGTGCCAGCAGCTTAGAGAGGGTCTCGGAAGGCACTGAAGCTTTCTTT. Its translation: CASSLERVSEGTEAFF.

V gene TRBV11-2 combines with J gene TRBJ2-1; TRBD1 matches 9 bases. This CDR3 has 14 amino acids. CDR1 SGHAT and CDR2 FQNNGV come from the germline V gene. Trimming took 8 bases from V and 2 from J; bases not matched to a gene: 4. In DNA, the CDR3 is TGTGCCAGCGGCCGGGACAGGGCCTACAATGAGCAGTTCTTC. It encodes CASGRDRAYNEQFF.

The CDR3, as DNA: TGTGCCAGCAGCTTACGGGAGGACACTGAAGCTTTCTTT. It specifies CASSLREDTEAFF. J is TRBJ1-1 and V is TRBV11-2, with D unresolved. There are 13 residues in the CDR3. The V gene's germline CDR1 is SGHAT and CDR2 FQNNGV. V was shortened by 2 bases and J by 3 bases, with 7 bases between the two germline ends.